This TCR beta chain was captured in a study of spatial heterogeneity in lung cancer. The CDR3 spans 16 residues. Trimming shortened V by 6 bases and J by 1 base, and 18 bases separated the two germline ends. Germline CDR1 and CDR2: LGHDT and YNNKEL (reference sequence). Via MiXCR, TCRdb re-called the 5' RACE reads, giving one row per CDR3 protein. The sample yields about 45,000 distinct CDR3 sequences, 12% to 15% seen once. Described time point: sample taken at primary tumor resection. From tumor, nontumor lung or frozen PBMC, whole RNA was taken unsorted for sequencing. This clonotype was picked up one time.

The source is a male donor with early-stage non-small cell lung cancer. This sample comprised PBMCs, obtained at surgery. The J gene is TRBJ2-5, the V gene TRBV3-1, with D tentatively TRBD2 (6 bases). This chain's CDR3 is CASRHQVGRGQETQYF. In nucleotides, the CDR3 is TGTGCCAGCAGACACCAGGTCGGGCGGGGCCAAGAGACCCAGTACTTC.